The 6 T cell receptor beta chains below were found in one sample sequenced in a study of PD-1 blockade in mismatch repair-deficient tumors. Sequencing used immunoSEQ multiplex PCR; TCRdb keeps in-frame clones, though not all of them. The sample consists of around 100,000 clones, more than 60% of them appearing once. The input for sequencing was peripheral blood, taken about 13 months after starting pembrolizumab. These receptors were obtained from an adult with mismatch repair-deficient cancer.

This chain joins TRBV7-8 and TRBJ2-5; 7 bases map to TRBD2. Germline values: CDR1 SGHVS, CDR2 FQNEAQ. The V segment lost 4 bases and the J segment 4 bases; nucleotides outside the gene matches: 6. This CDR3 region has 14 residues. The CDR3 DNA reads TGTGCCAGCAGCTCAAGGGAGGGTGGAGAGACCCAGTACTTC. Translating it yields CASSSREGGETQYF.

This chain joins TRBV7-3 and TRBJ2-3; D gene unclear. Germline CDR1 reads SGHTA; CDR2 reads FQGTGA. V lost 5 bases, J lost 0 bases, and 15 bases lay in between. The CDR3 runs to 16 residues. This CDR3 is CASSIKGRTSTDTQYF. CDR3 sequence (DNA): TGTGCCAGCAGCATCAAAGGACGCACTAGCACAGATACGCAGTATTTT.

The chain carries TRBV11-2 and TRBJ1-2; D gene ambiguous. The CDR3 extends over 12 amino acids. V was cut by 0 bases and J by 7 bases, with 6 bases left in between. From germline, CDR1 is SGHAT and CDR2 FQNNGV. The CDR3 DNA is TGTGCCAGCAGCTTAGACGCGGCTGGCTACACCTTC. Amino acids: CASSLDAAGYTF.

About this clone itself: One end of the junction does not line up with germline, which may come from a read error. CDR3 in amino acids: CASSSGTSRDTQYF. DNA of the CDR3: TGTGCCAGCAGCTCCGGGACTAGCAGAGATACGCAGTATTTT. The rearrangement joins TRBV11-3 to TRBJ2-3; 9 positions agree with TRBD2. The CDR3 is made up of 14 amino acids. From germline, CDR1 is SGHNT and CDR2 YENEEA.

The rearrangement joins TRBV4-1 to TRBJ2-5, with TRBD2 identical over 15 bases. This CDR3 spans 16 amino acids. Germline CDR1 MGHRA, CDR2 YSYEKL. V shed 1 base, J shed 9 bases, and the junction held 6 bases outside the gene matches. The CDR3 sequence: CASSQGFGLAGGSQYF. The CDR3 region has the DNA TGCGCCAGCAGCCAAGGATTCGGACTAGCGGGAGGGTCCCAGTACTTC.

In this sample, this clone turned up many times. This chain joins TRBV7-9 and TRBJ2-5; possible D gene TRBD1, 5 bases. This CDR3 is 14 amino acids long. Trimming left V 8 bases short and J 2 bases short, with 15 bases between. Germline CDR1 reads SEHNR; CDR2 reads FQNEAQ (reference sequence). CDR3 residues: CASSAGREQETQYF. In nucleotides, the CDR3 is TGTGCCAGCTCTGCAGGCAGGGAACAAGAGACCCAGTACTTC.